Shown below are 12 T cell receptor beta chains from a single sample sequenced in a study of blood T cell repertoires in COVID-19. Assay used: immunoSEQ multiplex PCR; TCRdb lists only in-frame clones, some missing. Of 85,000 to 95,000 clones detected, approximately 75% appear once; the ten largest clones hold 14%. Material for sequencing was peripheral blood. The origin of the receptors is a woman aged 80 or over with acute or convalescent COVID-19.

The chain links TRBV23-1 to TRBJ2-7; 7 nucleotides align to TRBD1. TRBV23-1 is known as an ORF, though its function is uncertain. The CDR3 loop spans 18 amino acids. V was clipped by 4 bases and J by 1 base; unmatched bases: 16. CDR3 coding DNA: TGCGCCAGCAGTCTCCATACAGGGGAAACAGCCGGGTCCTACGAGCAGTACTTC. Translated: CASSLHTGETAGSYEQYF.

The chain has TRBV6-6 and TRBJ1-6, with 9 bases matching TRBD1. Germline-derived CDR1 and CDR2 are MNHNY and SVGAGI (reference sequence). This CDR3 has 14 amino acids. J was trimmed by 9 bases and V by 8 bases; bases with no gene match: 8. The CDR3 spells CASPRDRESSPLHF. The CDR3 coding sequence is TGTGCCAGCCCTCGGGACAGGGAGAGTTCACCCCTCCACTTT.

The chain uses TRBV30 and TRBJ2-1; 9 bases map to TRBD1. V was pared by 0 bases and J by 7 bases, with 10 bases of the junction left unmatched. CDR3 length equals 16 residues. Germline CDR1 reads GTSNPN; CDR2 reads SVGIG (reference sequence). The CDR3 DNA is TGTGCCTGGAGTGTCGGACAGGGGCAATTTCAAAATGAGCAGTTCTTC. Amino acids: CAWSVGQGQFQNEQFF.

J is TRBJ2-2 and V is TRBV3-1 (or the pseudogene TRBV3-2); 8 nucleotides match TRBD1. CDR1 and CDR2 from the germline V gene are LGHDT and YNNKEL (reference sequence). The CDR3 length is 12 residues. V lost 6 bases and J lost 8; bases outside the gene matches: 2. CDR3 region: CASSRTGGELFF. The CDR3 DNA follows: TGTGCCAGCAGTCGGACAGGGGGGGAGCTGTTTTTT.

This chain joins TRBV18 and TRBJ2-2; tentative D call: TRBD1 (6 bases). CDR3 length equals 15 residues. The V gene's germline CDR1 is KGHSH and CDR2 LQKENI. Trimming cost V 0 bases and J 3 bases, with 8 bases left between them. The CDR3 is CASSPPDRYTGELFF. CDR3 sequence (DNA): TGTGCCAGCTCACCACCGGACAGATACACCGGGGAGCTGTTTTTT. The full variable domain, completed using reference TRBV18 and TRBJ2-2, is NAGVMQNPRHLVRRRGQEARLRCSPMKGHSHVYWYRQLPEEGLKFMVYLQKENIIDESGMPKERFSAEFPKEGPSILRIQQVVRGDSAAYFCASSPPDRYTGELFFGEGSRLTVL.

This sequence joins TRBV19 and TRBJ2-7; D is unclear. The V and J ends lost 1 base and 3 bases respectively, with 4 bases between them. CDR3 length: 12 residues. The germline gives CDR1 LNHDA, CDR2 SQIVND (reference sequence). This CDR3 reads CASSIAGYEQYF. The CDR3 DNA is TGTGCCAGTAGTATAGCCGGCTACGAGCAGTACTTC. Together with reference TRBV19 and TRBJ2-7, the CDR3 gives the full variable domain: DGGITQSPKYLFRKEGQNVTLSCEQNLNHDAMYWYRQDPGQGLRLIYYSQIVNDFQKGDIAEGYSVSREKKESFPLTVTSAQKNPTAFYLCASSIAGYEQYFGPGTRLTVT.

The CDR3 spells CASSQFDRWGGAFF. In DNA form, the CDR3 reads TGCGCCAGCAGCCAATTCGATCGCTGGGGGGGAGCTTTCTTT. The chain employs TRBV4-1 and TRBJ1-1, with D possibly being TRBD1 (5 bases). Germline V gives CDR1 MGHRA, CDR2 YSYEKL. The ends were cut back, 2 bases at V and 10 bases at J, with 17 bases in the middle. The CDR3 consists of 14 residues.

This clone has a single count. The gene calls are TRBV4-1 and TRBJ1-5; 7 nucleotides align to TRBD1. CDR1 MGHRA and CDR2 YSYEKL come from the germline V gene. The CDR3 runs to 18 residues. After removal of 4 bases from V and 0 bases from J, the junction contained 12 bases not matched to a gene. This CDR3 reads CASSPSGTAYYSNQPQHF. The CDR3 region has the DNA TGCGCCAGCAGCCCCTCCGGGACAGCTTACTATAGCAATCAGCCCCAGCATTTT.

This clone has only a few counts. The chain uses TRBV3-1 (or the pseudogene TRBV3-2) and TRBJ1-2, with 10 nucleotides matching TRBD1. The length of the CDR3 is 14 residues. The germline gives CDR1 LGHDT, CDR2 YNNKEL (reference sequence). J lost 8 bases, V lost 5 bases, and 8 bases had no gene match. The CDR3 sequence is CASSYAGTGEGYTF. CDR3 DNA: TGTGCCAGCAGCTACGCCGGGACAGGGGAAGGCTACACCTTC.

J is TRBJ2-7 and V is TRBV28; 12 positions agree with TRBD1. The CDR3 contains 15 residues. Germline values: CDR1 MDHEN, CDR2 SYDVKM. The junction had 7 bases not matched to a gene; V was cut back by 5 bases and J by 5 bases. The CDR3: CASSSRGQGANEQYF. The CDR3, as DNA: TGTGCCAGCAGTAGCCGGGGACAGGGGGCCAACGAGCAGTACTTC.

This clone was observed a single time. J is TRBJ2-2 and V is TRBV19, with TRBD1 matching 10 bases. Germline V gene data show CDR1 as LNHDA and CDR2 as SQIVND (reference sequence). The V and J ends lost 7 bases and 5 bases, in that order; junction bases with no gene match: 4. The CDR3 has 14 residues. The CDR3 here is CASTGTGDTGELFF. For the CDR3, the DNA is TGTGCCAGTACCGGGACAGGGGATACCGGGGAGCTGTTTTTT.

V gene TRBV5-1 combines with J gene TRBJ1-3; D is ambiguous. This CDR3 has 16 residues. V gave up 0 bases and J gave up 0 bases, with 10 bases separating them. CDR1 is SGHRS and CDR2 is YFSETQ in the germline V gene. CDR3: CASSLVGLISGNTIYF. The CDR3 DNA sequence: TGCGCCAGCAGCTTGGTTGGGCTTATCTCTGGAAACACCATATATTTT.